This T cell receptor beta chain was sequenced during a study of blood T cell repertoires in COVID-19. At the level of the study: The United States, Italy and Spain provided the acute and convalescent COVID-19 samples. PBMCs, B-cell-depleted T cells, or T cells were the source of the cDNA or gDNA that made up the material.

The authors' processing: Reference gene primer amplification yielded estimated nucleated cell counts. Profiled with immunoSEQ multiplex PCR; TCRdb holds only in-frame clones, not every one. Clonal size and the V and J genes are those of that table, whereas D and trimming came from the DNA. The repertoire holds roughly 84,000 clones, approximately 81% seen once, with around a sixth in the top ten. Germline V gene lookup returns CDR1 MGHRA and CDR2 YSYEKL. Trimming at V came to 2 bases and at J to 3 bases, leaving 5 bases not matched to a gene. The CDR3 runs 15 residues. This sequence originates from a woman aged 80 or over with acute or convalescent COVID-19. The chain combines TRBV4-1 with TRBJ2-7, with TRBD1 identical over 9 bases. The sample comprised peripheral blood. Here the CDR3 reads CASSQPGTGFYEQYF. The CDR3 nucleotides read TGCGCCAGCAGCCAACCCGGGACAGGGTTCTACGAGCAGTACTTC.